This note documents a single T cell receptor beta chain sequence. Its antigen is currently not known. No quality values exist for individual bases; no much larger clone is one base distant. This sample stems from a study of response to subunit inactivated influenza vaccine (dated 2018 in TCRdb). About the investigation overall: To follow how T cells responded to a trivalent subunit inactivated influenza vaccine, the researchers relied on deep quantitative profiling of the T cell receptor repertoire.

The CDR3 runs 17 amino acids, cysteine and phenylalanine included. The retained sequence is limited to the CDR3, 51 bases, with the frame set at the first base. Trimming takes 2 bases from V and 4 bases from J, and the germline ends sit 18 bases apart. The germline V gene yields SGHRS for CDR1 and YFSETQ for CDR2. The full study reports these points: It was suggested by the authors that each seasonal influenza vaccination may recruit only a limited number of new T cells.

Library construction relied on RT-PCR. Sequencing took place on an Illumina HiSeq 2500. TCRdb reanalyzed the raw reads on its own, using fastp at Q25 for trimming and MiXCR for clone calling, and kept in-frame beta chains. Rows are unified per CDR3 protein, each entry keeping the most common DNA and genes. The sample includes about 190,000 distinct CDR3 sequences, with roughly an eighth observed a single time. Approximately 30% of the sample goes to the ten largest clones. The receptor's source is a man aged 50-60 years who received an inactivated influenza vaccine. Donor details come from another sample of the same person, matched by shared clones. Sequenced here: CD8+ T cells sorted from PBMCs, sampled 5 to 6 days after vaccination. This sequence uses TRBV5-1 and TRBJ2-2; the D call could be TRBD1 or TRBD2, with each sharing 5 bases. The base sequence is TGCGCCAGCAGCTTTGACCGTGAGGGGTTATCCACCGGGGAGCTGTTTTTT. It codes for CASSFDREGLSTGELFF. The full variable domain, completed from the reference TRBV5-1 and TRBJ2-2 proteins outside the CDR3, reads KAGVTQTPRYLIKTRGQQVTLSCSPISGHRSVSWYQQTPGQGLQFLFEYFSETQRNKGNFPGRFSGRQFSNSRSEMNVSTLELGDSALYLCASSFDREGLSTGELFFGEGSRLTVL.